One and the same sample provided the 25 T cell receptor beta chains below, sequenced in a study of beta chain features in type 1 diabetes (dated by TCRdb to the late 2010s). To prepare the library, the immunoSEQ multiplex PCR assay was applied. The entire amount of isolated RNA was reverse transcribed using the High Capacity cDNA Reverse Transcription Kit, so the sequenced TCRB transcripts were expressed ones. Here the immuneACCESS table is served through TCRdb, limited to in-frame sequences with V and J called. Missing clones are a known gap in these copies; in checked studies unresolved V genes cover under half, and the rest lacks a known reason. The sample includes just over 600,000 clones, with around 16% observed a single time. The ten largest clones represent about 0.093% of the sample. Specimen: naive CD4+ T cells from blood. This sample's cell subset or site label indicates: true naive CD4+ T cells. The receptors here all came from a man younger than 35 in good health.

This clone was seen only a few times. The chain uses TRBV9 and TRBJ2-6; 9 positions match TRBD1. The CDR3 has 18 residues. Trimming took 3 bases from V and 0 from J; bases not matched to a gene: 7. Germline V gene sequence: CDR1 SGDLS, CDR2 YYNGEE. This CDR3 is CASSGGQGTSSGANVLTF. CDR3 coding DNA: TGTGCCAGCAGCGGAGGACAGGGGACAAGCTCTGGGGCCAACGTCCTGACTTTC.

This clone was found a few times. CDR3 nucleotide sequence: TGTGCCAGCAGAAGCCCGGGTCGCCACAACTATGGCTACACCTTC. Encoded protein: CASRSPGRHNYGYTF. The chain links TRBV25-1 to TRBJ1-2; D unresolved. Germline loops: CDR1 MGHDK, CDR2 SYGVNS. The CDR3 runs 15 residues. V was trimmed by 6 bases and J by 2 bases, leaving 16 bases between them.

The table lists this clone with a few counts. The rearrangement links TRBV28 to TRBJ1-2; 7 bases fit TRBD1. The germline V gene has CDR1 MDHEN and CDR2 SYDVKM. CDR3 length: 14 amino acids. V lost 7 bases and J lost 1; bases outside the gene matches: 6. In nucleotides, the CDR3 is TGTGCCAGCATCCCGACAGGGATTAACTATGGCTACACCTTC. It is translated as CASIPTGINYGYTF.

The CDR3 reads CASSDYRDRVSGANVLTF. For the CDR3, the DNA is TGTGCCAGCAGTGACTACCGGGACAGAGTCTCTGGGGCCAACGTCCTGACTTTC. The chain has TRBV11-2 and TRBJ2-6, with TRBD1 matching 7 bases. Germline CDR1 is SGHAT and CDR2 is FQNNGV. The CDR3 extends over 18 amino acids. With 6 bases clipped from V and 0 bases from J, the junction kept 11 bases outside the gene matches.

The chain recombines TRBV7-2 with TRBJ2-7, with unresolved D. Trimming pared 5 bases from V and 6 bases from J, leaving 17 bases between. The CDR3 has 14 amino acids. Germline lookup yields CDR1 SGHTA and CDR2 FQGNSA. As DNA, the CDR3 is TGTGCCAGCAGCCATCCGACACGTACCGGCGAGCAGTACTTC. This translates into CASSHPTRTGEQYF. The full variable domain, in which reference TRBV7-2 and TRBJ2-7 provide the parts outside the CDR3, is GAGVSQSPSNKVTEKGKDVELRCDPISGHTALYWYRQSLGQGLEFLIYFQGNSAPDKSGLPSDRFSAERTGGSVSTLTIQRTQQEDSAVYLCASSHPTRTGEQYFGPGTRLTVT.

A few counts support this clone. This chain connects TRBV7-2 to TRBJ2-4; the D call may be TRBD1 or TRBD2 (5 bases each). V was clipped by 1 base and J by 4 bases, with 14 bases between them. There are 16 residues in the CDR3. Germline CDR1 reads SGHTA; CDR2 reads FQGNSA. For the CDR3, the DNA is TGTGCCAGCAGCTTAGGGGACCTCGGTGGGAAAAACATTCAGTACTTC. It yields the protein CASSLGDLGGKNIQYF. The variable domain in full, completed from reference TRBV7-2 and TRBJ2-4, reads GAGVSQSPSNKVTEKGKDVELRCDPISGHTALYWYRQSLGQGLEFLIYFQGNSAPDKSGLPSDRFSAERTGGSVSTLTIQRTQQEDSAVYLCASSLGDLGGKNIQYFGAGTRLSVL.

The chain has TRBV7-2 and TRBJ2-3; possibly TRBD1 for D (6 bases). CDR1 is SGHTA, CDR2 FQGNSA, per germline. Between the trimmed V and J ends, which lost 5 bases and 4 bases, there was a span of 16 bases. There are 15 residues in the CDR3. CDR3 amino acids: CASSHGPGVSDTQYF. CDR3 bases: TGTGCCAGCAGCCACGGGCCAGGGGTCTCAGATACGCAGTATTTT.

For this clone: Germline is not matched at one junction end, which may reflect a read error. CDR3: CASAPTGTGPNEQYF. The CDR3 DNA follows: TGTGCCAGCGCACCGACCGGGACAGGGCCTAACGAGCAGTACTTC. The J gene is TRBJ2-7, the V gene TRBV18, with 9 positions matching TRBD1. Germline assignment: CDR1 KGHSH and CDR2 LQKENI. The CDR3 has 15 amino acids.

The CDR3 loop is CASSTRDSEQYF. The CDR3, as DNA: TGTGCCAGCTCAACCCGGGACAGCGAGCAGTACTTC. The V call is TRBV18, the J call TRBJ2-7; 7 bases are shared with TRBD1. CDR1 KGHSH and CDR2 LQKENI come from the germline V gene. The CDR3 consists of 12 residues. V trimming: 5 bases; J trimming: 6 bases; junction bases outside the gene matches: 4.

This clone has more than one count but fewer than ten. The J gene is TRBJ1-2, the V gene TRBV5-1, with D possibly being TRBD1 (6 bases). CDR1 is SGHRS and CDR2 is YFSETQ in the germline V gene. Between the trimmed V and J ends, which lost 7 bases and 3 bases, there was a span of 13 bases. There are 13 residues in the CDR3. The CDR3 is CASGGQNDYGYTF. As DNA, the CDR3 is TGCGCCAGCGGGGGGCAGAACGACTATGGCTACACCTTC.

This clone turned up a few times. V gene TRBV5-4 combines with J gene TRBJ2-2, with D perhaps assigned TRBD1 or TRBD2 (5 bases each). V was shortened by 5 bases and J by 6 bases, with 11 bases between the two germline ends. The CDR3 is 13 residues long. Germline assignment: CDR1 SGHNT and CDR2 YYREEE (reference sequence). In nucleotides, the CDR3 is TGTGCCAGCAGGAGGGGTTCAGCCGGGGAGCTGTTTTTT. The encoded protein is CASRRGSAGELFF.

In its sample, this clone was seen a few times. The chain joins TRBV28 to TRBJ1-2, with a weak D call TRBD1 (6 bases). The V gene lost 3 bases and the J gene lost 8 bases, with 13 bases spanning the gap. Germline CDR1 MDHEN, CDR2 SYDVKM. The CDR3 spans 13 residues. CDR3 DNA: TGTGCCAGCAGTTTGCGCCAGGGGACGGGCTACACCTTC. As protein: CASSLRQGTGYTF.

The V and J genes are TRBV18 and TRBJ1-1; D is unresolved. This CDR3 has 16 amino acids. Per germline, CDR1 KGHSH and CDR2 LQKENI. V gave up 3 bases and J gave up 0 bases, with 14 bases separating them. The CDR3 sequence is CASSPLTPVMNTEAFF. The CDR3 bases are TGTGCCAGCTCACCTTTGACCCCTGTCATGAACACTGAAGCTTTCTTT.

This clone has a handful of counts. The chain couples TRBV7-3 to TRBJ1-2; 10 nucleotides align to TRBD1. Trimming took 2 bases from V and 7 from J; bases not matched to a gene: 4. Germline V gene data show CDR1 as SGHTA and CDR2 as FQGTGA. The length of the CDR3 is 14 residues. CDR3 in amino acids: CASSLGQGEVGYTF. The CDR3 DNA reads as TGTGCCAGCAGCTTAGGACAGGGGGAAGTTGGCTACACCTTC.

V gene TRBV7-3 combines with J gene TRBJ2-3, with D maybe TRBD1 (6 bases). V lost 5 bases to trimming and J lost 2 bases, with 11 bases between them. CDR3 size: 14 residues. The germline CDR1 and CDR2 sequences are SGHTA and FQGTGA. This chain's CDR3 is CASSNRDITDTQYF. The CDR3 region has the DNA TGTGCCAGCAGCAACCGGGACATCACAGATACGCAGTATTTT.

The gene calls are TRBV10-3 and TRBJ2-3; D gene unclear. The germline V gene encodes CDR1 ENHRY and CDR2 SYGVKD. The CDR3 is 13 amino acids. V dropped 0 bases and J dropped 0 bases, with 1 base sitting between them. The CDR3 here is CAISESSTDTQYF. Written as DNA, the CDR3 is TGTGCCATCAGTGAGTCCAGCACAGATACGCAGTATTTT.

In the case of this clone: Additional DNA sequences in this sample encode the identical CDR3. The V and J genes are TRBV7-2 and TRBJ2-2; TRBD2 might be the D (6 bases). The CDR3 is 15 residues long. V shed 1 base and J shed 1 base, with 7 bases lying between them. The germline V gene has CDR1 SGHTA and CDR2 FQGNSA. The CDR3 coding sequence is TGTGCCAGCAGCTTAGTTAGCGGGAACACCGGGGAGCTGTTTTTT. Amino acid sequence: CASSLVSGNTGELFF.

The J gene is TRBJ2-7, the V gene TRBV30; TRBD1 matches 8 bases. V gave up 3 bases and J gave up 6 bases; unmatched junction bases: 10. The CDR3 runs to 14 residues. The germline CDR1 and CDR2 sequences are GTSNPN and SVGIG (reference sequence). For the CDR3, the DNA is TGTGCCTGGAGGGAAAAGGACAGGGCCGGCGAGCAGTACTTC. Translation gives CAWREKDRAGEQYF.

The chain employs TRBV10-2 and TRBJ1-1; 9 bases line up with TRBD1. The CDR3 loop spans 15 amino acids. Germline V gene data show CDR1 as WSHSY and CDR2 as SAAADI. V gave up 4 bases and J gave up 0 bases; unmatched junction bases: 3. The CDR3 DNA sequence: TGCGCCAGCAGTGTCCGGACAGGGGTGAACACTGAAGCTTTCTTT. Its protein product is CASSVRTGVNTEAFF.

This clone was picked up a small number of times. The CDR3: CASSQETAGRNSPLHF. For the CDR3, the DNA is TGTGCCAGCAGCCAAGAAACGGCAGGGCGAAATTCACCCCTCCACTTT. This sequence joins TRBV4-2 and TRBJ1-6, with D maybe TRBD1 (5 bases). CDR3 length equals 16 residues. V lost 0 bases and J 7 bases, leaving 13 bases between the germline ends. Germline V lookup: CDR1 LGHNA, CDR2 YNFKEQ.

CDR3 sequence: CASRQTYTQYF. CDR3 DNA sequence: TGTGCCAGCAGACAAACCTATACGCAGTATTTT. The chain has TRBV2 and TRBJ2-3; D is undetermined. Trimming took 6 bases from V and 7 from J, leaving 8 bases between them. This CDR3 has 11 amino acids. Germline V CDR1 and CDR2: SNHLY, FYNNEI. Using reference TRBV2 and TRBJ2-3 for the parts outside the CDR3, the full variable domain is EPEVTQTPSHQVTQMGQEVILRCVPISNHLYFYWYRQILGQKVEFLVSFYNNEISEKSEIFDDQFSVERPDGSNFTLKIRSTKLEDSAMYFCASRQTYTQYFGPGTRLTVL.

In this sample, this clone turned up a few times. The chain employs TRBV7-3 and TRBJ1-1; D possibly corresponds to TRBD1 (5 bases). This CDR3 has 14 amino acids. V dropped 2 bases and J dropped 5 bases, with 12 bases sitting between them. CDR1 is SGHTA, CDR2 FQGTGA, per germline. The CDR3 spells CASSLQGERTEAFF. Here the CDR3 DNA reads TGTGCCAGCAGCTTACAGGGAGAGCGGACTGAAGCTTTCTTT.

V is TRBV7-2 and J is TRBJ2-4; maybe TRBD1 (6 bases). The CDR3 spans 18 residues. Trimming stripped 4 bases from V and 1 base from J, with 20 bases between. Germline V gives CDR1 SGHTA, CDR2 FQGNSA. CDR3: CASSSTYTGIRAKNIQYF. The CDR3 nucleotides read TGTGCCAGCAGCTCCACCTATACAGGGATTAGGGCCAAAAACATTCAGTACTTC. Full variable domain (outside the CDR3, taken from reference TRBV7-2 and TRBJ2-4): GAGVSQSPSNKVTEKGKDVELRCDPISGHTALYWYRQSLGQGLEFLIYFQGNSAPDKSGLPSDRFSAERTGGSVSTLTIQRTQQEDSAVYLCASSSTYTGIRAKNIQYFGAGTRLSVL.

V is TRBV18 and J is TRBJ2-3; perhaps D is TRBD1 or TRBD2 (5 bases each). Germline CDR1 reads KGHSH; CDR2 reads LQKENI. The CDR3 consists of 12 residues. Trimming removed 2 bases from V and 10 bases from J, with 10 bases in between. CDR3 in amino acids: CASSPGDGAQYF. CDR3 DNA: TGTGCCAGCTCACCAGGGGACGGCGCGCAGTATTTT.

The CDR3 sequence is CASSLGREETQYF. The CDR3 DNA sequence: TGCGCCAGCAGCCTGGGCAGGGAAGAGACCCAGTACTTC. This chain joins TRBV5-1 and TRBJ2-5; possibly TRBD1 for D (5 bases). V was pared by 4 bases and J by 3 bases, with 10 bases between. CDR3 length: 13 amino acids. The V gene's germline CDR1 is SGHRS and CDR2 YFSETQ.